These 26 T cell receptor beta chains were all obtained from the same sample, sequenced in a study of cytotoxic CD8 clonotypes in ibrutinib-treated CLL. Using immunoSEQ multiplex PCR, the repertoire was profiled, and TCRdb retains in-frame clones only, with some absent. The table includes some 50,000 clones, 57% detected once. The sample in question was PBMCs, obtained after 24 months of ibrutinib treatment. These receptor sequences come from a human donor with chronic lymphocytic leukemia.

The chain carries TRBV2 and TRBJ2-7, with TRBD1 identical over 7 bases. The J segment lost 3 bases and the V segment lost 2 bases, leaving 7 bases of the junction unmatched. CDR3 length: 15 amino acids. Per the germline V gene, CDR1 is SNHLY and CDR2 is FYNNEI. CDR3 region: CASSENPGTDYEQYF. CDR3 sequence (DNA): TGTGCCAGCAGTGAAAACCCCGGGACAGACTACGAGCAGTACTTC.

This clone was seen a few times. This chain joins TRBV10-3 and TRBJ2-7; D is perhaps TRBD1 (6 bases). The CDR3 totals 12 residues. V was cut by 10 bases and J by 4 bases, with 14 bases left in between. Germline V gene sequence: CDR1 ENHRY, CDR2 SYGVKD. CDR3 nucleotide sequence: TGTGCCAGTACAGGGTCTTCGTACGAGCAGTACTTC. Amino acid sequence: CASTGSSYEQYF.

This chain connects TRBV2 to TRBJ1-2; D gene ambiguous. The CDR3 is 15 amino acids. The germline CDR1 and CDR2 sequences are SNHLY and FYNNEI. Trimming shortened V by 2 bases and J by 1 base, and 11 bases separated the two germline ends. The CDR3, as DNA: TGTGCCAGCAGTGAACTGGGCAGAAGTAACTATGGCTACACCTTC. Amino acids: CASSELGRSNYGYTF. The full variable domain, with the rest looked up from reference TRBV2 and TRBJ1-2, is EPEVTQTPSHQVTQMGQEVILRCVPISNHLYFYWYRQILGQKVEFLVSFYNNEISEKSEIFDDQFSVERPDGSNFTLKIRSTKLEDSAMYFCASSELGRSNYGYTFGSGTRLTVV.

The genes are TRBV6-4 and TRBJ2-3; 13 bases agree with TRBD2. This CDR3 is built from 16 residues. Germline V gives CDR1 MRHNA, CDR2 SNTAGT. Unmatched junction bases numbered 7, after V lost 7 bases and J lost 3 bases. CDR3 in DNA: TGTGCCAGCACCGAGGGACTAGCGGGGTTAACAGATACGCAGTATTTT. Translated: CASTEGLAGLTDTQYF.

This clone was counted only a few times. DNA of the CDR3: TGTGCCAGCAGTCAGGACTTTAAAGAGACCCAGTACTTC. Encoded protein: CASSQDFKETQYF. The rearrangement uses TRBV6-1 and TRBJ2-5; D perhaps matches TRBD2 (5 bases). Trimming left V 5 bases short and J 3 bases short, with 10 bases between. Germline loops: CDR1 MNHNS, CDR2 SASEGT. This CDR3 has 13 residues.

V is TRBV29-1 and J is TRBJ1-1; D not resolved. The CDR3 covers 11 residues. Germline V gene sequence: CDR1 SQVTM, CDR2 ANQGSEA. Trimming removed 5 bases from V and 3 bases from J, with 7 bases in between. The CDR3 sequence: CSVRGYTEAFF. For the CDR3, the DNA is TGCAGCGTTCGAGGGTACACTGAAGCTTTCTTT.

The gene calls are TRBV27 and TRBJ1-5, with unresolved D. The CDR3 sequence is 16 residues long. V was cut by 0 bases and J by 3 bases, with 12 bases left in between. The germline gives CDR1 MNHEY, CDR2 SMNVEV (reference sequence). CDR3 sequence: CASSLSGPSPNQPQHF. DNA for the CDR3: TGTGCCAGCAGTTTATCCGGACCGAGCCCCAATCAGCCCCAGCATTTT.

V is TRBV7-8 and J is TRBJ1-2, with D uncertain. This CDR3 spans 16 amino acids. V lost 0 bases and J 4 bases, leaving 15 bases between the germline ends. The germline CDR1 and CDR2 sequences are SGHVS and FQNEAQ. CDR3 bases: TGTGCCAGCAGCTTAGCCAGTGGGTATGCGGGCTATGGCTACACCTTC. The encoded protein is CASSLASGYAGYGYTF.

The rearrangement links TRBV29-1 to TRBJ2-5; 7 nucleotides align to TRBD2. CDR1 is SQVTM, CDR2 ANQGSEA, per germline. The junction had 6 bases not matched to a gene; V was cut back by 3 bases and J by 5 bases. This CDR3 spans 13 amino acids. The CDR3 protein is CSVEVGGGETQYF. CDR3 bases: TGCAGCGTTGAGGTGGGGGGAGGGGAGACCCAGTACTTC.

J is TRBJ1-6 and V is TRBV6-1; 7 nucleotides line up with TRBD1. J gave up 10 bases and V 8 bases, and 8 bases lay outside the gene matches. There are 13 residues in the CDR3. From germline, CDR1 is MNHNS and CDR2 SASEGT. In nucleotides, the CDR3 is TGTGCCAGCGGGACAGCAACTAGGTCACCCCTCCACTTT. Protein product: CASGTATRSPLHF.

This sequence joins TRBV5-8 and TRBJ1-2; 8 bases agree with TRBD1. V dropped 1 base and J dropped 6; count of bases not matched to a gene: 5. This CDR3 contains 14 residues. From germline, CDR1 is SGHTS and CDR2 YDEGEE. This CDR3 is CASSLQGARDGYTF. CDR3 coding DNA: TGTGCCAGCAGCTTGCAGGGGGCGCGGGATGGCTACACCTTC.

The V gene is TRBV11-2, the J gene TRBJ1-1; D call uncertain. This CDR3 has 11 residues. V lost 0 bases to trimming and J lost 11 bases, with 7 bases between them. Germline V lookup: CDR1 SGHAT, CDR2 FQNNGV. The CDR3 loop is CASSLDRRAFF. The DNA of the CDR3 is TGTGCCAGCAGCTTAGATCGGAGGGCTTTCTTT.

This clone has more than one count but fewer than ten. The J gene is TRBJ1-5, the V gene TRBV19, with a tentative D call TRBD1 (6 bases). The CDR3 length is 14 residues. The V and J ends lost 7 bases and 2 bases respectively, with 12 bases between them. Germline V lookup: CDR1 LNHDA, CDR2 SQIVND (reference sequence). CDR3 loop: CASKAGGGNQPQHF. The CDR3 region has the DNA TGTGCCAGTAAGGCGGGGGGCGGCAATCAGCCCCAGCATTTT.

Here the CDR3 reads CASGGPGPSPLHF. CDR3 sequence (DNA): TGTGCCAGCGGGGGCCCTGGACCCTCACCCCTCCACTTT. The rearrangement uses TRBV6-5 and TRBJ1-6, with D possibly being TRBD1 (6 bases). The V gene's germline CDR1 is MNHEY and CDR2 SVGAGI. This CDR3 region has 13 residues. Between the trimmed V and J ends, which lost 8 bases and 10 bases, there was a span of 15 bases.

The chain combines TRBV19 with TRBJ1-1, with a tentative D call TRBD1 (6 bases). V was trimmed by 5 bases and J by 4 bases, leaving 17 bases between them. The germline gives CDR1 LNHDA, CDR2 SQIVND (reference sequence). This CDR3 has 15 residues. The CDR3 protein is CASSLGGGFGTEAFF. CDR3 in DNA: TGTGCCAGTAGTCTTGGGGGGGGCTTCGGCACTGAAGCTTTCTTT. Full variable domain (missing parts from reference TRBV19 and TRBJ1-1): DGGITQSPKYLFRKEGQNVTLSCEQNLNHDAMYWYRQDPGQGLRLIYYSQIVNDFQKGDIAEGYSVSREKKESFPLTVTSAQKNPTAFYLCASSLGGGFGTEAFFGQGTRLTVV.

This clone was picked up one time. The chain uses TRBV7-8 and TRBJ1-1, with 9 bases fitting TRBD1. The CDR3 is 16 residues long. Germline V gives CDR1 SGHVS, CDR2 FQNEAQ. V lost 5 bases, J lost 1 base, and 8 bases stayed unmatched. The CDR3 here is CASSPRQGGPNTEAFF. Here the CDR3 DNA reads TGTGCCAGCAGCCCGAGACAGGGGGGTCCGAACACTGAAGCTTTCTTT.

This clone has only one observation. The gene calls are TRBV5-1 and TRBJ2-7, with a possible D match to TRBD2 (5 bases). The V gene lost 0 bases and the J gene lost 4 bases, with 8 bases spanning the gap. This CDR3 comprises 13 residues. In germline, CDR1 is SGHRS, CDR2 YFSETQ. CDR3 in DNA: TGCGCCAGCAGCTTGGGGCCGGGATACGAGCAGTACTTC. Amino acid sequence: CASSLGPGYEQYF.

The chain joins TRBV5-1 to TRBJ1-4, with D tentatively TRBD1 (6 bases). The germline gives CDR1 SGHRS, CDR2 YFSETQ. The CDR3 has 15 residues. V was cut by 0 bases and J by 5 bases, with 11 bases left in between. The CDR3 DNA is TGCGCCAGCAGCTTGGGTGGACAGTCAAATGAAAAACTGTTTTTT. This encodes CASSLGGQSNEKLFF. The full variable domain, with the rest looked up from reference TRBV5-1 and TRBJ1-4, is KAGVTQTPRYLIKTRGQQVTLSCSPISGHRSVSWYQQTPGQGLQFLFEYFSETQRNKGNFPGRFSGRQFSNSRSEMNVSTLELGDSALYLCASSLGGQSNEKLFFGSGTQLSVL.

This clone was counted between two and nine times. The V call is TRBV2, the J call TRBJ2-3; D gene unclear. Deletions cut 4 bases from V and 0 bases from J, with 8 bases between. The CDR3 is 14 residues long. The germline gives CDR1 SNHLY, CDR2 FYNNEI. Written as DNA, the CDR3 is TGTGCCAGCAGTGCTCGAGCTAGCACAGATACGCAGTATTTT. It specifies CASSARASTDTQYF.

The chain uses TRBV5-7 and TRBJ1-1, with no clear D. TRBV5-7 has ORF status, its function being uncertain. V shed 1 base and J shed 3 bases, with 4 bases lying between them. This CDR3 comprises 12 residues. Written as DNA, the CDR3 is TGTGCCAGCAGCTTGCCCCACACTGAAGCTTTCTTT. Amino acid sequence: CASSLPHTEAFF.

The gene calls are TRBV28 and TRBJ1-6; no firm D call. Trimming removed 5 bases at V and 3 bases at J, with 17 bases between. Germline CDR1 reads MDHEN; CDR2 reads SYDVKM. The length of the CDR3 is 17 residues. CDR3 amino acids: CASSPLPDLYYNSPLHF. In DNA, the CDR3 is TGTGCCAGCAGTCCTCTCCCGGACCTGTACTATAATTCACCCCTCCACTTT.

This clone was detected only a few times. The chain uses TRBV7-8 and TRBJ1-4; the match to TRBD1 covers 12 bases. The V and J ends lost 1 base and 3 bases, in that order; junction bases with no gene match: 12. Germline lookup yields CDR1 SGHVS and CDR2 FQNEAQ. The CDR3 runs to 20 residues. The CDR3 DNA reads as TGTGCCAGCAGCTTAGGTCTCAAGGGACAGGGGGCGCTTCCTAATGAAAAACTGTTTTTT. Residues: CASSLGLKGQGALPNEKLFF. Full variable domain (remainder filled in from reference TRBV7-8 and TRBJ1-4): GAGVSQSPRYKVAKRGQDVALRCDPISGHVSLFWYQQALGQGPEFLTYFQNEAQLDKSGLPSDRFFAERPEGSVSTLKIQRTQQEDSAVYLCASSLGLKGQGALPNEKLFFGSGTQLSVL.

This clone was counted between two and nine times. The chain joins TRBV6-5 to TRBJ2-5; TRBD2 is a possible D gene (5 bases). CDR1 and CDR2 (germline): MNHEY, SVGAGI. V was shortened by 0 bases and J by 5 bases, with 10 bases between the two germline ends. The CDR3 runs 14 residues. DNA for the CDR3: TGTGCCAGCAGTTACTCGAGGGCCGAGGAGACCCAGTACTTC. Translation: CASSYSRAEETQYF.

The genes are TRBV5-6 and TRBJ2-5; 7 bases are shared with TRBD2. The DNA end lines up better with TRBJ2-7; the J call may be wrong. The CDR3 covers 14 residues. The germline V gene has CDR1 SGHDT and CDR2 YYEEEE. The CDR3 here is CASTVGGPTYEQYF. Here the CDR3 DNA reads TGTGCCAGCACTGTGGGAGGGCCCACCTACGAGCAGTACTTC.

The chain employs TRBV27 and TRBJ2-2; unclear D gene. The CDR3 consists of 13 residues. V shed 8 bases and J shed 4 bases, with 11 bases lying between them. Germline V gene lookup returns CDR1 MNHEY and CDR2 SMNVEV (reference sequence). CDR3 amino acids: CASGVGSTGELFF. The CDR3 DNA reads TGTGCCAGCGGGGTGGGGTCCACCGGGGAGCTGTTTTTT.

This clone was observed at least ten times. CDR3: CASSPGPSGGTGELFF. CDR3 bases: TGTGCCAGCAGTCCCGGGCCCAGCGGGGGTACCGGGGAGCTGTTTTTT. This sequence joins TRBV4-2 and TRBJ2-2, with 8 bases identical to TRBD2. Trimming removed 6 bases from V and 5 bases from J; junction bases left unmatched: 11. The CDR3 is 16 residues long. Germline V gene data show CDR1 as LGHNA and CDR2 as YNFKEQ.